One TCR beta chain is described in this entry. The data were obtained in a study of shared T cell receptors in the human thymus. Looked up from germline, CDR1 is MGHRA and CDR2 is YSYEKL. The CDR3 contains 19 residues. Trimming cost V 1 base and J 1 base, with 22 bases left between them. The data were produced by immunoSEQ multiplex PCR, yet TCRdb's version contains in-frame clones alone and is incomplete. The sample includes about 380,000 clones, roughly 94% of them seen just once. The source is a human donor. V gene TRBV4-1 combines with J gene TRBJ2-5; D might be TRBD1 (8 bases). Sequenced material: thymocytes. CDR3: CASSQASGGAGGSQETQYF. The CDR3 DNA follows: TGCGCCAGCAGCCAAGCCTCAGGGGGCGCCGGCGGGAGCCAAGAGACCCAGTACTTC.